This passage covers 27 T cell receptor beta chains from one sample sequenced in a study of T cells in narcolepsy. The method was immunoSEQ multiplex PCR; TCRdb's version includes in-frame clones alone and lacks a portion of them. The sample lists about 30,000 clones, around four fifths seen once, with approximately 1% in the top ten. The sequenced sample was CD45RA- memory CD4+ T cells from PBMCs. These receptors were taken from a human donor with narcolepsy.

CDR3 DNA sequence: TGTGCCAGCAGCGTAGAGACAGGGGATCGGTCACCCCTCCACTTT. Protein sequence: CASSVETGDRSPLHF. The genes are TRBV9 and TRBJ1-6, with 8 positions matching TRBD1. Germline V gene lookup returns CDR1 SGDLS and CDR2 YYNGEE. The CDR3 has 15 residues. The V and J ends lost 0 bases and 10 bases, in that order; junction bases with no gene match: 6.

This chain uses TRBV10-3 with TRBJ2-5; weak D call: TRBD1 (6 bases). The length of the CDR3 is 15 residues. Germline V gene sequence: CDR1 ENHRY, CDR2 SYGVKD. Trimming took 2 bases from V and 5 from J, leaving 15 bases between them. The CDR3 is CAISETGSRSETQYF. CDR3 sequence (DNA): TGTGCCATCAGTGAGACAGGGTCTCGGAGTGAGACCCAGTACTTC.

This clone came up a few times. The chain couples TRBV5-1 to TRBJ1-1; weak D call: TRBD1 (6 bases). Trimming shortened V by 1 base and J by 4 bases, and 11 bases separated the two germline ends. Germline loops: CDR1 SGHRS, CDR2 YFSETQ. CDR3 size: 14 residues. In DNA form, the CDR3 reads TGCGCCAGCAGCTTGAAAAGGGGGGCCACTGAAGCTTTCTTT. As protein: CASSLKRGATEAFF. The whole variable domain, remainder taken from reference TRBV5-1 and TRBJ1-1, is KAGVTQTPRYLIKTRGQQVTLSCSPISGHRSVSWYQQTPGQGLQFLFEYFSETQRNKGNFPGRFSGRQFSNSRSEMNVSTLELGDSALYLCASSLKRGATEAFFGQGTRLTVV.

In its sample, this clone was seen once. The rearrangement links TRBV9 to TRBJ2-7; a weak D match, TRBD1 (5 bases). From germline, CDR1 is SGDLS and CDR2 YYNGEE. V was trimmed by 0 bases and J by 6 bases, leaving 16 bases between them. CDR3 length equals 15 residues. This CDR3 reads CASSVDAGRFGEQYF. The CDR3 DNA reads as TGTGCCAGCAGCGTAGATGCAGGGCGGTTCGGCGAGCAGTACTTC.

The rearrangement uses TRBV12-5 and TRBJ1-2; D is possibly TRBD1 (5 bases). Germline CDR1 and CDR2: LGHNT and FRNRAP. The CDR3 runs 18 residues. V was trimmed by 0 bases and J by 8 bases, leaving 25 bases between them. In DNA, the CDR3 is TGTGCTAGTGGTTTGGTCCCGGGACGGCGCGGAGCCCTCCCCGGCTACACCTTC. It codes for CASGLVPGRRGALPGYTF.

The chain carries TRBV5-1 and TRBJ1-4; a possible D gene is TRBD1 (5 bases). The CDR3 consists of 16 residues. The V end lost 3 bases, the J end lost 3 bases, and 15 bases lay between the germline ends. Germline-derived CDR1 and CDR2 are SGHRS and YFSETQ. The DNA for the CDR3 is TGCGCCAGCAGCTCTGGCGGGGACTGGGCTAATGAAAAACTGTTTTTT. This gives the protein CASSSGGDWANEKLFF.

V is TRBV7-2 and J is TRBJ2-3; D call uncertain. Per germline, CDR1 SGHTA and CDR2 FQGNSA. The V and J ends lost 6 bases and 3 bases respectively, with 4 bases between them. The CDR3 totals 11 residues. The chain's CDR3 is CASRRTDTQYF. As DNA, the CDR3 is TGTGCCAGCAGGCGTACAGATACGCAGTATTTT.

This chain joins TRBV5-1 and TRBJ2-6; D is ambiguous. From germline, CDR1 is SGHRS and CDR2 YFSETQ. The CDR3 runs 16 residues. The germline V and J ends were trimmed by 8 bases and 0 bases, with 15 bases remaining between them. CDR3 loop: CASTSPAGSGANVLTF. In DNA, the CDR3 is TGCGCCAGTACCTCTCCAGCCGGCTCTGGGGCCAACGTCCTGACTTTC.

V and J are TRBV5-1 and TRBJ1-5; the D is unclear. Germline CDR1 is SGHRS and CDR2 is YFSETQ. CDR3 length: 14 residues. V shed 4 bases and J shed 6 bases, with 14 bases lying between them. In DNA form, the CDR3 reads TGCGCCAGCAGCCCGGAGGATCCGGGTCAGCCCCAGCATTTT. This sequence encodes CASSPEDPGQPQHF. Based on the CDR3 plus reference TRBV5-1 and TRBJ1-5, the full variable domain is KAGVTQTPRYLIKTRGQQVTLSCSPISGHRSVSWYQQTPGQGLQFLFEYFSETQRNKGNFPGRFSGRQFSNSRSEMNVSTLELGDSALYLCASSPEDPGQPQHFGDGTRLSIL.

The rearrangement joins TRBV28 to TRBJ2-6, with TRBD1 identical over 12 bases. J lost 4 bases, V lost 3 bases, and 16 bases had no gene match. Per the germline V gene, CDR1 is MDHEN and CDR2 is SYDVKM. This CDR3 is built from 21 residues. The DNA of the CDR3 is TGTGCCAGCAGTTTCCACCCAGGGGGGGGACAGGGGGCGGAAGGGGCCAACGTCCTGACTTTC. The encoded protein is CASSFHPGGGQGAEGANVLTF.

The rearrangement joins TRBV5-7 to TRBJ2-7, with D perhaps matching TRBD1 (6 bases). TRBV5-7 is an open reading frame, and its role is uncertain. The CDR3 consists of 14 residues. Trimming shortened V by 2 bases and J by 9 bases, and 18 bases separated the two germline ends. The CDR3: CASSFTGSKTVQYF. As DNA, the CDR3 is TGTGCCAGCAGCTTTACAGGGTCGAAAACCGTGCAGTACTTC.

The chain has TRBV28 and TRBJ1-6; possibly TRBD1 for D (5 bases). V was cut by 9 bases and J by 6 bases, with 15 bases left in between. The CDR3 spans 14 residues. CDR1 is MDHEN, CDR2 SYDVKM, per germline. CDR3: CASMPGTVNSPLHF. The CDR3 coding sequence is TGTGCCAGTATGCCCGGGACGGTTAATTCACCCCTCCACTTT.

CDR3 region: CASSIAGTKEETQYF. The CDR3 DNA reads as TGTGCCAGCAGCATCGCCGGGACGAAAGAAGAGACCCAGTACTTC. The chain employs TRBV5-4 and TRBJ2-5, with D perhaps matching TRBD1 or TRBD2 (5 bases each). The V and J ends lost 4 bases and 3 bases respectively, with 16 bases between them. This CDR3 contains 15 residues. Germline assignment: CDR1 SGHNT and CDR2 YYREEE (reference sequence).

This clone was recorded a few times. The chain recombines TRBV5-4 with TRBJ2-5, with D perhaps given as TRBD1 or TRBD2 (6 bases each). The V gene's germline CDR1 is SGHNT and CDR2 YYREEE (reference sequence). The V end lost 2 bases, the J end lost 5 bases, and 16 bases lay between the germline ends. The CDR3 extends over 15 amino acids. DNA of the CDR3: TGTGCCAGCAGCTTCCTTATGGGGGGCGAGGAGACCCAGTACTTC. Its translation: CASSFLMGGEETQYF.

This clone was detected only once. Sequence at one end of the junction differs from germline and may be a read error. The chain combines TRBV29-1 with TRBJ2-3; D not resolved. CDR3 size: 12 residues. Germline V lookup: CDR1 SQVTM, CDR2 ANQGSEA. CDR3 sequence: CSVESTTDTQYF. The CDR3 DNA reads TGCAGCGTTGAATCGACCACCGATACACAGTATTTT.

V and J are TRBV29-1 and TRBJ1-1; 7 nucleotides agree with TRBD1. Per germline, CDR1 SQVTM and CDR2 ANQGSEA. With V trimmed by 7 bases and J by 0 bases, 8 bases remained unmatched. This CDR3 has 14 residues. This chain's CDR3 is CSGAAGGMNTEAFF. The CDR3 region has the DNA TGCAGCGGGGCGGCAGGGGGGATGAACACTGAAGCTTTCTTT.

This clone was seen only a few times. This rearrangement joins TRBV6-1 to TRBJ1-5; weak D call: TRBD1 (5 bases). Germline values: CDR1 MNHNS, CDR2 SASEGT. This CDR3 has 14 residues. With 0 bases removed from V and 2 bases from J, the gap between germline ends came to 5 bases. The CDR3 bases are TGTGCCAGCAGTGAAGCGGGGGGCAATCAGCCCCAGCATTTT. It codes for CASSEAGGNQPQHF.

The sample holds one count of this clone. The rearrangement joins TRBV28 to TRBJ2-1; D remains ambiguous. The CDR3 spans 16 residues. V lost 5 bases and J lost 0, with 14 bases in between. The germline V gene has CDR1 MDHEN and CDR2 SYDVKM. CDR3: CASSQLVLGSYNEQFF. The CDR3, as DNA: TGTGCCAGCAGTCAACTTGTCCTTGGCTCCTACAATGAGCAGTTCTTC.

In DNA, the CDR3 is TGTGCCAGCACCATAGGGGGGGCCGGGGAGACCCAGTACTTC. Translating gives CASTIGGAGETQYF. The chain carries TRBV5-4 and TRBJ2-5, with D possibly TRBD2 on 7 matching bases. The germline V gene has CDR1 SGHNT and CDR2 YYREEE (reference sequence). Trimming took 6 bases from V and 5 from J, leaving 17 bases between them. This CDR3 contains 14 residues.

The rearrangement uses TRBV28 and TRBJ1-2; D is possibly TRBD1 (6 bases). CDR3 size: 13 residues. Deletions cut 5 bases from V and 4 bases from J, with 11 bases between. Per germline, CDR1 MDHEN and CDR2 SYDVKM. For the CDR3, the DNA is TGTGCCAGCAGTCTCGGACAGCTCTATGGCTACACCTTC. The encoded protein is CASSLGQLYGYTF.

The chain uses TRBV6-1 and TRBJ2-5; D ambiguous. The CDR3 loop spans 12 amino acids. Germline V CDR1 and CDR2: MNHNS, SASEGT. The germline V and J ends were trimmed by 4 bases and 3 bases, with 6 bases remaining between them. The CDR3 nucleotides are TGTGCCAGCAGTGCTATCGAAGAGACCCAGTACTTC. It yields the protein CASSAIEETQYF.

The CDR3 sequence: CTSSPGRGGGYTF. The CDR3 nucleotides read TGCACCAGCAGCCCCGGGAGGGGGGGTGGCTACACCTTC. This chain joins TRBV1 and TRBJ1-2. TRBV1 counts as a pseudogene. The CDR3 has 13 residues.

This rearrangement joins TRBV7-2 to TRBJ1-5, with a weak D call TRBD1 (6 bases). The CDR3 runs 15 residues. Germline assignment: CDR1 SGHTA and CDR2 FQGNSA. V lost 1 base, J lost 3 bases, and 10 bases lay in between. CDR3 amino acids: CASSLVAGANQPQHF. The CDR3 DNA sequence: TGTGCCAGCAGCTTAGTGGCAGGGGCCAATCAGCCCCAGCATTTT. The whole variable domain, remainder taken from reference TRBV7-2 and TRBJ1-5, is GAGVSQSPSNKVTEKGKDVELRCDPISGHTALYWYRQSLGQGLEFLIYFQGNSAPDKSGLPSDRFSAERTGGSVSTLTIQRTQQEDSAVYLCASSLVAGANQPQHFGDGTRLSIL.

This clone is deemed medium-sized (0.01 to 0.1%). This rearrangement joins TRBV2 to TRBJ1-1, with D perhaps TRBD1 (5 bases). Trimming stripped 4 bases from V and 1 base from J, with 10 bases between. This CDR3 is 14 amino acids long. Germline V gene data show CDR1 as SNHLY and CDR2 as FYNNEI. Written as DNA, the CDR3 is TGTGCCAGCAGTGGGGGGAGTCGGAACACTGAAGCTTTCTTT. The encoded protein is CASSGGSRNTEAFF.

DNA of the CDR3: TGCGCCAGCAGCCCTGGCCTCAACACTCTCAATCAGCCCCAGCATTTT. It translates to CASSPGLNTLNQPQHF. The chain combines TRBV5-1 with TRBJ1-5; D remains ambiguous. The CDR3 covers 16 residues. Germline V lookup: CDR1 SGHRS, CDR2 YFSETQ. Trimming left V 4 bases short and J 3 bases short, with 17 bases between.

The V gene is TRBV11-2, the J gene TRBJ1-2; D may be TRBD1 (5 bases). Germline CDR1 and CDR2: SGHAT and FQNNGV. This CDR3 comprises 15 residues. V lost 4 bases to trimming and J lost 4 bases, with 16 bases between them. CDR3 region: CASSSHWRGSYGYTF. Here the CDR3 DNA reads TGTGCCAGCAGCTCTCACTGGAGGGGATCCTATGGCTACACCTTC.

CDR3 sequence (DNA): TGTGCCAGCAGTGTTCTCCGGCCGAGCACAGATACGCAGTATTTT. It encodes CASSVLRPSTDTQYF. The genes are TRBV2 and TRBJ2-3; D is ambiguous. Per germline, CDR1 SNHLY and CDR2 FYNNEI. The CDR3 runs to 15 residues. V was clipped by 4 bases and J by 0 bases, with 11 bases between them.